The T cell receptor beta chain under discussion was sequenced for a study of siplizumab effects on memory and regulatory T cells. TCRdb's table, derived via immunoSEQ multiplex PCR, lists solely in-frame clones and lacks some. The table includes roughly 100,000 clones, roughly 91% detected once. As concerns this clone: Its antigen is still unknown.

Whole-study findings and limits: Greater diversity than memory cells seemed evident in naive T cells, which also appeared to be major alloresponse contributors. An assignable phenotype, naive or memory, was missing from roughly 83-96% of proliferating CD4+ or CD8+ clones. Significantly reduced by siplizumab was the cumulative frequency of alloreactive sequences, namely those traceable to unstimulated CD4+ memory cells. Confirmation was lacking for the suppressive function of proliferating Tregs derived from siplizumab cultures.

This clonotype originated in a human donor in good health. Material: CD4+ T cells sorted from blood.

The CDR3 reads CASSGHPISYGYTF. CDR3 coding DNA: TGTGCCAGCAGCGGACACCCGATCTCCTATGGCTACACCTTC. The chain uses TRBV2 and TRBJ1-2; a possible D gene is TRBD1 (5 bases). The V gene lost 6 bases and the J gene lost 4 bases, with 15 bases spanning the gap. The CDR3 has 14 amino acids. Per germline, CDR1 SNHLY and CDR2 FYNNEI. Combining the CDR3 with reference TRBV2 and TRBJ1-2 gives the whole variable domain EPEVTQTPSHQVTQMGQEVILRCVPISNHLYFYWYRQILGQKVEFLVSFYNNEISEKSEIFDDQFSVERPDGSNFTLKIRSTKLEDSAMYFCASSGHPISYGYTFGSGTRLTVV.